This T cell receptor (beta chain) emerged from a study of shared clonotypes between healthy human individuals. Whole-study results and caveats: The donor pool, a small one, limited the genetic and exposure-history diversity represented.

CD8 cells regarded as naive lacked CD45RO, were positively chosen for CCR7, and omitted terminally differentiated effector memory CD45RA+ cells. This clone was picked up a small number of times. Its antigen is unknown. Sequencing used immunoSEQ multiplex PCR; TCRdb keeps in-frame clones, though not all of them. In the table there are under 850,000 clones, almost 95% of which are singletons. The TCR was taken from a young man in good health. The sequenced material came from naive CD8+ T cells sorted from blood.

CDR3 sequence reads: CASSESPLNTEAFF. The CDR3 DNA follows: TGCGCCAGCAGTGAGTCGCCACTGAACACTGAAGCTTTCTTT. V is TRBV10-1 and J is TRBJ1-1, with D uncertain. This CDR3 is built from 14 residues. V shed 0 bases and J shed 0 bases, with 5 bases lying between them. The germline CDR1 and CDR2 sequences are WNHNN and SYGVQD (reference sequence).